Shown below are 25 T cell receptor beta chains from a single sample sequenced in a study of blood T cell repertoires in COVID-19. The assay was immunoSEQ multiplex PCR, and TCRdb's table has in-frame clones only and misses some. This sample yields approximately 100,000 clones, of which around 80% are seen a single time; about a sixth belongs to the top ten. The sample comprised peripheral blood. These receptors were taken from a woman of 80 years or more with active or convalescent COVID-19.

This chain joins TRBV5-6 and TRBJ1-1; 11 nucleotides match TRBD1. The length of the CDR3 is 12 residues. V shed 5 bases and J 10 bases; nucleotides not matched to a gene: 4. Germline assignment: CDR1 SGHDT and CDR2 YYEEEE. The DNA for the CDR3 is TGTGCCAGCAGACGGACAGGGGGCTCAGCTTTCTTT. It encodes CASRRTGGSAFF.

CDR3 in DNA: TGTGCCAGCAGCTTGCGACTAGCGGGGACGGGGGAGACCCAGTACTTC. Its protein product is CASSLRLAGTGETQYF. The V gene is TRBV7-6, the J gene TRBJ2-5; 11 bases agree with TRBD2. Looked up from germline, CDR1 is SGHVS and CDR2 is FNYEAQ. Trimming at V came to 3 bases and at J to 5 bases, leaving 8 bases not matched to a gene. CDR3 size: 16 residues.

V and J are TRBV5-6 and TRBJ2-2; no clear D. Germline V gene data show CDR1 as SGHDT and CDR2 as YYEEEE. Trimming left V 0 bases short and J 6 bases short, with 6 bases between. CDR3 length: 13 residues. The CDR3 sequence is CASSLVESGELFF. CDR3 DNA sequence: TGTGCCAGCAGCTTGGTTGAGTCCGGGGAGCTGTTTTTT.

CDR3 nucleotides: TGTGCCAGTAGCACGACAGTGAACACTGAAGCTTTCTTT. It yields the protein CASSTTVNTEAFF. J is TRBJ1-1 and V is TRBV19; a weak D match, TRBD1 (5 bases). Germline V gene lookup returns CDR1 LNHDA and CDR2 SQIVND (reference sequence). V was trimmed by 6 bases and J by 0 bases, leaving 8 bases between them. This CDR3 comprises 13 residues.

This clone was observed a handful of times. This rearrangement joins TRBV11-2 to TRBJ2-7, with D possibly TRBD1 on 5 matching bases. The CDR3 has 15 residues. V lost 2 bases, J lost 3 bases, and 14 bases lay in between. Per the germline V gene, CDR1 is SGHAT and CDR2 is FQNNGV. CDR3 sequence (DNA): TGTGCCAGCAGCTTAAGGGGTGCAGGGAACTACGAGCAGTACTTC. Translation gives CASSLRGAGNYEQYF.

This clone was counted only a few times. CDR3 sequence: CASSLLNLPNTEAFF. The CDR3 DNA sequence: TGTGCCAGCAGCTTGTTAAACTTACCGAACACTGAAGCTTTCTTT. V is TRBV5-4 and J is TRBJ1-1; D gene ambiguous. Trimming stripped 1 base from V and 1 base from J, with 11 bases between. The length of the CDR3 is 15 residues. The germline V gene encodes CDR1 SGHNT and CDR2 YYREEE (reference sequence).

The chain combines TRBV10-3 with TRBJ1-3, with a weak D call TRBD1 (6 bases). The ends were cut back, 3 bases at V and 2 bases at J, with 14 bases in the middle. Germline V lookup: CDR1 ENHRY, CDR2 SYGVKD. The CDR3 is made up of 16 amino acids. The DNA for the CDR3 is TGTGCCATCAGTGACCTTACAGGGAACGCTGGAAACACCATATATTTT. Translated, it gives CAISDLTGNAGNTIYF.

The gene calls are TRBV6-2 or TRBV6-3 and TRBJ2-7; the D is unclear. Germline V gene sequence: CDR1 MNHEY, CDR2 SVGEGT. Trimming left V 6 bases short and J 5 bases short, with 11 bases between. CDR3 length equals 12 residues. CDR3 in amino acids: CASSGHLNEQYF. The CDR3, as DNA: TGTGCCAGCAGCGGGCACCTCAACGAGCAGTACTTC.

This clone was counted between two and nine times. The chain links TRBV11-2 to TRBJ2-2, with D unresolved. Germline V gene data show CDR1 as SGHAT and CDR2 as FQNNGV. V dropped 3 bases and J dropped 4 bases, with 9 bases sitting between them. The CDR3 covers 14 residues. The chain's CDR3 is CASSLITGTGELFF. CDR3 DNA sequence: TGTGCCAGCAGCTTGATAACGGGCACCGGGGAGCTGTTTTTT.

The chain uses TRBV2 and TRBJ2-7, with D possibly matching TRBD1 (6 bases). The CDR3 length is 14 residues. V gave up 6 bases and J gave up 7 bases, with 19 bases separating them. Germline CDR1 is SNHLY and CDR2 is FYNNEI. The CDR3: CASSPRDQGWEQYF. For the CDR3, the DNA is TGTGCCAGCAGCCCCCGAGACCAGGGGTGGGAGCAGTACTTC.

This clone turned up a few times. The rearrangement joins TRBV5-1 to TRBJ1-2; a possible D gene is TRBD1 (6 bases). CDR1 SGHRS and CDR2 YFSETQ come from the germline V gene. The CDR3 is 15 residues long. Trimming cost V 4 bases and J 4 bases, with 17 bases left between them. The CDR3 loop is CASSPGRGTLYGYTF. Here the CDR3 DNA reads TGCGCCAGCAGCCCGGGGAGAGGGACACTCTATGGCTACACCTTC.

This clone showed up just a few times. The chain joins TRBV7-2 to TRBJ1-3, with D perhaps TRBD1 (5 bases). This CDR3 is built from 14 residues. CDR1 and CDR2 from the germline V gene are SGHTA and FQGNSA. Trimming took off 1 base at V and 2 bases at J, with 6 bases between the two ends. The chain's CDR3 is CASSLGGAGNTIYF. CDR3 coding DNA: TGTGCCAGCAGCTTAGGGGGGGCTGGAAACACCATATATTTT.

DNA for the CDR3: TGTGCCAGCAGGAAGGGACTAGCGGGAGCAGGGGAGCTGTTTTTT. Amino acids: CASRKGLAGAGELFF. The J gene is TRBJ2-2, the V gene TRBV27; 14 nucleotides align to TRBD2. The CDR3 spans 15 residues. Germline lookup yields CDR1 MNHEY and CDR2 SMNVEV (reference sequence). The ends lost 6 bases at V and 8 bases at J; junction bases unmatched: 5.

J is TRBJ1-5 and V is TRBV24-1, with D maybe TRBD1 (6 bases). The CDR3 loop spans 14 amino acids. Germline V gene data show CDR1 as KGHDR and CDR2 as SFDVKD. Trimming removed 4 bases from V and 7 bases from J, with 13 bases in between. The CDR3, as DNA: TGTGCCACCAGTGACGCACAGGGTAGGCAGCCCCAGCATTTT. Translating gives CATSDAQGRQPQHF.

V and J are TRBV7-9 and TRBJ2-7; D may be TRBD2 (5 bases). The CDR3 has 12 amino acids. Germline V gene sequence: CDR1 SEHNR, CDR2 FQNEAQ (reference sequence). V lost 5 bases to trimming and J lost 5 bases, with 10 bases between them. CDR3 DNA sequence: TGTGCCAGCAGCCCGGACTGGGACGAGCAGTACTTC. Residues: CASSPDWDEQYF.

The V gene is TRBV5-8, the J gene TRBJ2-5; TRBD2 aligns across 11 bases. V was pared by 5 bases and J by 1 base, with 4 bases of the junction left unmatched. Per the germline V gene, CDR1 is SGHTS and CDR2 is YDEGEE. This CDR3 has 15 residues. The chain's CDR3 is CASRRGTSGQETQYF. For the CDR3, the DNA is TGTGCCAGCAGACGTGGGACTAGCGGCCAAGAGACCCAGTACTTC.

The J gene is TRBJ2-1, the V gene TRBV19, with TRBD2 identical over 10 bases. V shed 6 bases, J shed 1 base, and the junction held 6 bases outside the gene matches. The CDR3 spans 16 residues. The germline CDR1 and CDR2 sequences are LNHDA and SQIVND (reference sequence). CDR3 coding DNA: TGTGCCAGTAGATCCCGGACTAGCGGTTCCTACAATGAGCAGTTCTTC. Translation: CASRSRTSGSYNEQFF. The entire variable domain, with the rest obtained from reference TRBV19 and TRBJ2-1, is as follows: DGGITQSPKYLFRKEGQNVTLSCEQNLNHDAMYWYRQDPGQGLRLIYYSQIVNDFQKGDIAEGYSVSREKKESFPLTVTSAQKNPTAFYLCASRSRTSGSYNEQFFGPGTRLTVL.

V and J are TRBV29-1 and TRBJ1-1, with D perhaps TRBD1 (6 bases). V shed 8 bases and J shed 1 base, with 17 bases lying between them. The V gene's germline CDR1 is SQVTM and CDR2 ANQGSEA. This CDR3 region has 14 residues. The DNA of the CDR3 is TGCAGCACCCCCTCTGACAGGAAGAACACTGAAGCTTTCTTT. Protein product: CSTPSDRKNTEAFF.

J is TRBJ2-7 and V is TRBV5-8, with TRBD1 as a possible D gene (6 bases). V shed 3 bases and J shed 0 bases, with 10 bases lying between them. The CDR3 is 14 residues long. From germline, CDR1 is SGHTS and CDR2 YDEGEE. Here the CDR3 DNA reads TGTGCCAGCAGCTGGACAGCCGACTCCTACGAGCAGTACTTC. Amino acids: CASSWTADSYEQYF.

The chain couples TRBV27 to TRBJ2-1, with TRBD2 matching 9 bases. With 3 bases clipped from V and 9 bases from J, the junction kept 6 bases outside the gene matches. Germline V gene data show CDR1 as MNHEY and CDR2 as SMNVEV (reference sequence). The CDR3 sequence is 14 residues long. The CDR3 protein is CASSLPSGVSEQFF. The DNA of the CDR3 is TGTGCCAGCAGTTTGCCTAGCGGGGTGAGTGAGCAGTTCTTC.

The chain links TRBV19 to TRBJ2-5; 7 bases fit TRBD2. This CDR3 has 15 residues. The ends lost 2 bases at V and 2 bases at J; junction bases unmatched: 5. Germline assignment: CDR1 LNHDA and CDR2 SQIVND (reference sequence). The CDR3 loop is CASSILRGGQETQYF. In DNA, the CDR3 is TGTGCCAGTAGTATACTGCGCGGGGGACAAGAGACCCAGTACTTC.

The CDR3 here is CSVEAPYGYTF. CDR3 sequence (DNA): TGCAGTGTCGAGGCCCCCTATGGCTACACCTTC. This chain joins TRBV20-1 and TRBJ1-2, with no clear D. Germline loops: CDR1 DFQATT, CDR2 SNEGSKA (reference sequence). The CDR3 length is 11 residues. V was pared by 7 bases and J by 4 bases, with 10 bases between.

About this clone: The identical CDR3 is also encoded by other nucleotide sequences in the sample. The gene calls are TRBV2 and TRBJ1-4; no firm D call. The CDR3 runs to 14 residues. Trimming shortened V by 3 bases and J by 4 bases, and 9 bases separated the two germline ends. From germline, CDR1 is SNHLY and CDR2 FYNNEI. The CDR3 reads CASSDGRYNEKLFF. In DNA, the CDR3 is TGTGCCAGCAGTGACGGTCGGTATAATGAAAAACTGTTTTTT.

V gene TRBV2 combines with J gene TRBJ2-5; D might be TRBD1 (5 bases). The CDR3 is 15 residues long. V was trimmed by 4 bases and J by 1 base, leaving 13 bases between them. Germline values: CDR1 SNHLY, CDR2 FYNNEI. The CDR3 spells CASSAVGALQETQYF. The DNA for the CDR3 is TGTGCCAGCAGTGCTGTAGGGGCGCTCCAAGAGACCCAGTACTTC.

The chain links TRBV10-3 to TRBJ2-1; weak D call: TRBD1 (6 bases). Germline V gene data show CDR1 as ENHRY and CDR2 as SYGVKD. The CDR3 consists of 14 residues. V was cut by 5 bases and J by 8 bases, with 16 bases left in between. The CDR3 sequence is CAISYRDELDEQFF. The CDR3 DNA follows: TGTGCCATCAGTTACAGGGACGAACTTGATGAGCAGTTCTTC.